A single sample is the source of the 11 T cell receptor beta chains below, sequenced in a study of T cells in Graves' hyperthyroidism and ophthalmopathy. RNA transcripts gave rise to amplified TCR beta CDR3 regions. HTBI primers drove first-round RT-PCR of the TCR CDR3. TCRdb ran MiXCR on the multiplex PCR reads and lists one entry per CDR3 protein. The sample carries under 350,000 distinct CDR3 sequences, 21% recorded once. Sample: blood. All receptors come from a woman between 45 and 60 years old with Graves' hyperthyroidism.

The sample holds many counts of this clonotype. The gene calls are TRBV30 and TRBJ1-1; D remains ambiguous. Germline CDR1 GTSNPN, CDR2 SVGIG (reference sequence). The CDR3 contains 11 residues. The germline V and J ends were trimmed by 1 base and 8 bases, with 8 bases remaining between them. The DNA of the CDR3 is TGTGCCTGGAGTGCTACCCCAGAAGCTTTCTTT. This translates into CAWSATPEAFF.

This clonotype occurred once. This could be a read error, since a much larger clone is one nucleotide away. The rearrangement links TRBV10-1 to TRBJ2-3; D may be TRBD1 (5 bases). V lost 5 bases and J 7 bases, leaving 19 bases between the germline ends. Germline V CDR1 and CDR2: WNHNN, SYGVQD (reference sequence). The CDR3 runs to 15 residues. The CDR3 DNA is TGCGCCAGCAGTTCTGACAGCGAGGTCATAAATACGCAGTATTTT. Translated, it gives CASSSDSEVINTQYF.

V usage is TRBV5-4 and J usage is TRBJ2-1; perhaps TRBD2 as D (6 bases). Trimming cost V 0 bases and J 4 bases, with 8 bases left between them. This CDR3 region has 14 residues. Germline CDR1 is SGHNT and CDR2 is YYREEE (reference sequence). DNA for the CDR3: TGTGCCAGCAGCTTGGATAGCGGATACAATGAGCAGTTCTTC. Translating gives CASSLDSGYNEQFF.

The chain recombines TRBV6-2 or TRBV6-3 with TRBJ2-1, with D perhaps assigned TRBD1 or TRBD2 (5 bases each). V was clipped by 2 bases and J by 2 bases, with 10 bases between them. CDR3 length: 15 residues. Per the germline V gene, CDR1 is MNHEY and CDR2 is SVGEGT. This CDR3 is CASSYGGPTYNEQFF. CDR3 nucleotides: TGTGCCAGCAGTTACGGGGGACCTACCTACAATGAGCAGTTCTTC.

This clonotype has just a few counts. Being one base from a much bigger clone, this may be a read error. The rearrangement uses TRBV29-1 and TRBJ2-7; D is perhaps TRBD1 (6 bases). Germline V lookup: CDR1 SQVTM, CDR2 ANQGSEA. V was trimmed by 3 bases and J by 7 bases, leaving 16 bases between them. The CDR3 consists of 13 residues. The CDR3 sequence: CSVDVGARNEQYF. CDR3 DNA sequence: TGCAGCGTTGATGTGGGGGCGCGCAATGAGCAGTACTTC.

This clonotype has ten or more counts. This rearrangement joins TRBV6-1 to TRBJ1-1, with 11 bases fitting TRBD1. The CDR3 totals 14 residues. V lost 8 bases and J lost 3; bases outside the gene matches: 5. Germline lookup yields CDR1 MNHNS and CDR2 SASEGT. CDR3 DNA sequence: TGTGCCAGCCTGGACAGGGGGCGACACACTGAAGCTTTCTTT. It specifies CASLDRGRHTEAFF.

V and J are TRBV7-9 and TRBJ1-2; D remains ambiguous. Trimming left V 1 base short and J 4 bases short, with 13 bases between. The CDR3 covers 15 residues. From germline, CDR1 is SEHNR and CDR2 FQNEAQ (reference sequence). CDR3: CASSLGEGGPYGYTF. The CDR3 DNA sequence: TGTGCCAGCAGCTTAGGGGAGGGTGGGCCCTATGGCTACACCTTC.

This clonotype occurred many times. The CDR3 loop reads CASSLTRGLSDTQYF. DNA for the CDR3: TGTGCCAGCAGTTTAACCAGGGGGCTTTCAGATACGCAGTATTTT. The V gene is TRBV12-3 or TRBV12-4, the J gene TRBJ2-3; 8 nucleotides match TRBD1. V was pared by 2 bases and J by 4 bases, with 5 bases of the junction left unmatched. The CDR3 runs 15 residues.

The table lists this clonotype with many counts. The chain has TRBV27 and TRBJ2-3, with 7 bases that match TRBD2. J lost 4 bases, V lost 2 bases, and 3 bases had no gene match. Germline V gene data show CDR1 as MNHEY and CDR2 as SMNVEV (reference sequence). The CDR3 runs to 14 residues. The DNA of the CDR3 is TGTGCCAGCAGTTTAATGGGGAGGGCAGATACGCAGTATTTT. This sequence encodes CASSLMGRADTQYF.

The chain carries TRBV15 and TRBJ1-2; D gene uncertain. The CDR3 extends over 11 amino acids. Germline V lookup: CDR1 LNHNV, CDR2 YYDKDF (reference sequence). With 5 bases removed from V and 6 bases from J, the gap between germline ends came to 7 bases. CDR3 loop: CATSPGDGYTF. CDR3 nucleotide sequence: TGTGCCACCAGCCCCGGGGATGGCTACACCTTC.

This clonotype was seen a few times. This sequence joins TRBV4-2 and TRBJ1-6, with D tentatively TRBD1 (6 bases). Per germline, CDR1 LGHNA and CDR2 YNFKEQ. This CDR3 has 17 amino acids. Trimming removed 1 base at V and 2 bases at J, with 12 bases between. CDR3 amino acids: CASSQGGQGTYNSPLHF. In DNA form, the CDR3 reads TGTGCCAGCAGCCAAGGGGGGCAGGGCACCTATAATTCACCCCTCCACTTT.